This entry lists 17 T cell receptor beta chains sequenced from one sample in a study of T cell responses to AZD1222 COVID-19 vaccine. Assay: immunoSEQ multiplex PCR; the TCRdb copy retains only in-frame clones and omits some. The sample has 120,000 or so clones, roughly 91% seen once; the top ten hold 4% to 5.5%. This specimen was peripheral blood, taken on day 0 of MenACWY control vaccination. These receptors were collected from an adult in good health.

V usage is TRBV7-3 and J usage is TRBJ2-5, with 7 bases lining up with TRBD2. Unmatched junction bases numbered 6, after V lost 0 bases and J lost 5 bases. The CDR3 loop spans 15 amino acids. Germline CDR1 reads SGHTA; CDR2 reads FQGTGA. As DNA, the CDR3 is TGTGCCAGCAGCTTAACGGGACTAACCAAGGAGACCCAGTACTTC. Translating it yields CASSLTGLTKETQYF.

This clone was detected once. The rearrangement joins TRBV19 to TRBJ2-5; 13 nucleotides agree with TRBD2. The CDR3 length is 17 residues. Germline assignment: CDR1 LNHDA and CDR2 SQIVND (reference sequence). J was trimmed by 5 bases and V by 4 bases; bases with no gene match: 10. The CDR3 nucleotides read TGTGCCAGTAGTACCAAAACTAGCGGGAGGGCCGGGGAGACCCAGTACTTC. Its protein product is CASSTKTSGRAGETQYF.

V is TRBV18 and J is TRBJ2-2, with D possibly being TRBD1 (6 bases). This CDR3 comprises 17 residues. With 3 bases removed from V and 0 bases from J, the gap between germline ends came to 14 bases. CDR1 and CDR2 (germline): KGHSH, LQKENI. DNA for the CDR3: TGTGCCAGCTCACCCTACAAAGGGACATCGAACACCGGGGAGCTGTTTTTT. It translates to CASSPYKGTSNTGELFF.

The chain links TRBV27 to TRBJ1-4, with D unresolved. CDR3 length: 14 residues. Germline V gene data show CDR1 as MNHEY and CDR2 as SMNVEV (reference sequence). V gave up 3 bases and J gave up 5 bases, with 10 bases separating them. CDR3 in amino acids: CASSFFRDNEKLFF. In DNA, the CDR3 is TGTGCCAGCAGTTTTTTCAGAGACAATGAAAAACTGTTTTTT. The full variable domain, its missing parts supplied by reference TRBV27 and TRBJ1-4, is EAQVTQNPRYLITVTGKKLTVTCSQNMNHEYMSWYRQDPGLGLRQIYYSMNVEVTDKGDVPEGYKVSRKEKRNFPLILESPSPNQTSLYFCASSFFRDNEKLFFGSGTQLSVL.

DNA for the CDR3: TGCAGCGTCGGAAGCTCCTACGAGCAGTACGTC. Its protein is CSVGSSYEQYV. The chain uses TRBV29-1 and TRBJ2-7, with D uncertain. Deletions cut 6 bases from V and 0 bases from J, with 6 bases between. The germline V gene encodes CDR1 SQVTM and CDR2 ANQGSEA. There are 11 residues in the CDR3.

The rearrangement uses TRBV7-2 and TRBJ2-5, with 11 positions matching TRBD1. V lost 2 bases and J lost 1; bases outside the gene matches: 12. This CDR3 contains 19 residues. The germline V gene has CDR1 SGHTA and CDR2 FQGNSA. In DNA, the CDR3 is TGTGCCAGCAGCTTACCGGGGACAGGGGGTGTCTACTTCCAAGAGACCCAGTACTTC. Its translation: CASSLPGTGGVYFQETQYF.

The chain uses TRBV18 and TRBJ2-5; 7 positions agree with TRBD1. This CDR3 contains 13 residues. CDR1 is KGHSH and CDR2 is LQKENI in the germline V gene. Germline trimming cut 3 bases from V and 5 bases from J; bases unmatched to any gene: 3. The CDR3 sequence: CASSPGQDETQYF. The CDR3 DNA reads as TGTGCCAGCTCACCCGGACAGGACGAGACCCAGTACTTC.

Remarks on this clone: This CDR3 is also generated by other DNA sequences in the sample. The V and J genes are TRBV5-1 and TRBJ2-7; D not resolved. This CDR3 has 12 residues. Trimming stripped 4 bases from V and 0 bases from J, with 5 bases between. From germline, CDR1 is SGHRS and CDR2 YFSETQ. CDR3 in amino acids: CASSGNSYEQYF. CDR3 bases: TGCGCCAGCAGCGGTAACTCCTACGAGCAGTACTTC. Looking up the rest from reference TRBV5-1 and TRBJ2-7 gives the full variable domain: KAGVTQTPRYLIKTRGQQVTLSCSPISGHRSVSWYQQTPGQGLQFLFEYFSETQRNKGNFPGRFSGRQFSNSRSEMNVSTLELGDSALYLCASSGNSYEQYFGPGTRLTVT.

CDR3 protein: CATSDPTRWEQFF. The CDR3 nucleotides are TGTGCCACCAGTGATCCGACTAGGTGGGAGCAGTTCTTC. This chain links TRBV24-1 with TRBJ2-1; TRBD2 is a possible D gene (6 bases). Germline CDR1 and CDR2: KGHDR and SFDVKD. The V gene lost 3 bases and the J gene lost 10 bases, with 12 bases spanning the gap. CDR3 length: 13 amino acids.

The chain recombines TRBV7-9 with TRBJ2-2; 8 bases fit TRBD1. The CDR3 runs to 15 residues. Trimming cost V 5 bases and J 4 bases; bases outside gene matches: 6. Per the germline V gene, CDR1 is SEHNR and CDR2 is FQNEAQ (reference sequence). The CDR3 DNA follows: TGTGCCAGCAGCAATAGGACAGGGTTCACCGGGGAGCTGTTTTTT. Encoded protein: CASSNRTGFTGELFF.

V and J are TRBV2 and TRBJ1-2, with TRBD1 matching over 8 bases. Germline CDR1 reads SNHLY; CDR2 reads FYNNEI. The CDR3 is 14 amino acids. The V and J ends lost 2 bases and 8 bases, in that order; junction bases with no gene match: 7. The CDR3 coding sequence is TGTGCCAGCAGTGAAAGAGGACAGGGTGAAGGCTACACCTTC. It codes for CASSERGQGEGYTF.

This rearrangement joins TRBV18 to TRBJ1-5; D gene ambiguous. Germline CDR1 is KGHSH and CDR2 is LQKENI. V gave up 3 bases and J gave up 1 base, with 13 bases separating them. This CDR3 spans 16 amino acids. CDR3 in amino acids: CASSPGQRLSNQPQHF. As DNA, the CDR3 is TGTGCCAGCTCACCGGGTCAGCGGTTGAGCAATCAGCCCCAGCATTTT.

The V and J genes are TRBV18 and TRBJ2-1; 7 bases agree with TRBD1. The CDR3 is 12 residues long. Germline-derived CDR1 and CDR2 are KGHSH and LQKENI. V shed 3 bases, J shed 9 bases, and the junction held 2 bases outside the gene matches. The chain's CDR3 is CASSPTGFEQFF. In nucleotides, the CDR3 is TGTGCCAGCTCACCGACAGGGTTTGAGCAGTTCTTC. Based on the CDR3 plus reference TRBV18 and TRBJ2-1, the full variable domain is NAGVMQNPRHLVRRRGQEARLRCSPMKGHSHVYWYRQLPEEGLKFMVYLQKENIIDESGMPKERFSAEFPKEGPSILRIQQVVRGDSAAYFCASSPTGFEQFFGPGTRLTVL.

The count of this clone is one. This chain connects TRBV3-1 (or the pseudogene TRBV3-2) to TRBJ2-2, with D possibly TRBD2 on 6 matching bases. The germline V gene has CDR1 LGHDT and CDR2 YNNKEL (reference sequence). The CDR3 is made up of 15 amino acids. V lost 2 bases to trimming and J lost 4 bases, with 11 bases between them. The CDR3 here is CASSQWDGSTGELFF. In DNA form, the CDR3 reads TGTGCCAGCAGCCAATGGGACGGGAGCACCGGGGAGCTGTTTTTT.

V and J are TRBV7-8 and TRBJ1-5; 7 positions agree with TRBD1. The V gene end was trimmed by 7 bases and the J gene end by 2 bases; junction bases not matched to a gene: 5. CDR3 size: 14 residues. The germline CDR1 and CDR2 sequences are SGHVS and FQNEAQ. CDR3 loop: CASKTGNGNQPQHF. CDR3 coding DNA: TGTGCCAGCAAGACAGGGAACGGCAATCAGCCCCAGCATTTT.

The chain combines TRBV15 with TRBJ1-6, with TRBD1 matching over 10 bases. The CDR3 is 22 amino acids. Per germline, CDR1 LNHNV and CDR2 YYDKDF (reference sequence). Losses at the gene ends were 0 bases for V and 0 bases for J; bases not matched to a gene: 14. CDR3 loop: CATSRDGSPGQGKSSYNSPLHF. CDR3 in DNA: TGTGCCACCAGCAGAGATGGGAGTCCGGGACAGGGGAAGAGCTCCTATAATTCACCCCTCCACTTT.

This chain links TRBV5-1 with TRBJ1-1; D remains ambiguous. The germline V gene encodes CDR1 SGHRS and CDR2 YFSETQ. The CDR3 sequence is 16 residues long. V lost 4 bases and J 4 bases, leaving 20 bases between the germline ends. The CDR3 sequence: CASSPGSETISTEAFF. The CDR3 DNA is TGCGCCAGCAGCCCCGGGTCAGAAACCATTAGCACTGAAGCTTTCTTT. Based on the CDR3 plus reference TRBV5-1 and TRBJ1-1, the full variable domain is KAGVTQTPRYLIKTRGQQVTLSCSPISGHRSVSWYQQTPGQGLQFLFEYFSETQRNKGNFPGRFSGRQFSNSRSEMNVSTLELGDSALYLCASSPGSETISTEAFFGQGTRLTVV.